The clone carrying this T cell receptor beta chain was seen a handful of times. TCRdb reanalysed the 5' RACE reads using MiXCR and keeps one entry per CDR3 protein. The table shows 110,000 to 150,000 distinct CDR3 sequences, with under 7% occurring only once. The sample comes from a study of T cells after yellow fever vaccination. From germline, CDR1 is KGHDR and CDR2 SFDVKD. V lost 2 bases and J lost 6, with 7 bases in between. This CDR3 is built from 13 residues. This material consisted of CD4+ T cells sorted from PBMCs, taken 10 days after the yellow fever booster vaccination. This chain joins TRBV24-1 and TRBJ2-1; unclear D gene. The source of this sequence is a young man who received the YFV17D yellow fever vaccine. CDR3 nucleotide sequence: TGTGCCACCAGTGATTCCTCCGCCAATGAGCAGTTCTTC. Translation gives CATSDSSANEQFF.